The clone carrying this TCR beta chain appeared once. This specimen comes from a study of blood T cell repertoires in COVID-19. Study information: Spain, Italy and the United States supplied samples that represented acute and convalescent COVID-19. PBMCs, B-cell-depleted T cells, or T cells provided the cDNA or gDNA that made up the material.

How the authors handled the data: Estimation of nucleated cell counts was performed using reference gene primer amplification. Using immunoSEQ multiplex PCR, the repertoire was profiled, and TCRdb retains in-frame clones only, with some absent. That table gives V, J and clone size, and the DNA gave D and trimming. The top ten clones hold about 9.2% of a sample with about 73,000 clones, nearly 90% of them seen once. J was trimmed by 2 bases and V by 4 bases; bases with no gene match: 9. The CDR3 runs 15 residues. Germline lookup yields CDR1 SGHRS and CDR2 YFSETQ. The genes are TRBV5-1 and TRBJ2-7; TRBD2 agrees at 7 bases. Sequencing was done on a sample of peripheral blood. This clonotype was obtained from an elderly man with acute or convalescent COVID-19. Here the CDR3 DNA reads TGCGCCAGCAGCCCCCTGGGCGGGAGCGCCTACGAGCAGTACTTC. The encoded protein is CASSPLGGSAYEQYF.